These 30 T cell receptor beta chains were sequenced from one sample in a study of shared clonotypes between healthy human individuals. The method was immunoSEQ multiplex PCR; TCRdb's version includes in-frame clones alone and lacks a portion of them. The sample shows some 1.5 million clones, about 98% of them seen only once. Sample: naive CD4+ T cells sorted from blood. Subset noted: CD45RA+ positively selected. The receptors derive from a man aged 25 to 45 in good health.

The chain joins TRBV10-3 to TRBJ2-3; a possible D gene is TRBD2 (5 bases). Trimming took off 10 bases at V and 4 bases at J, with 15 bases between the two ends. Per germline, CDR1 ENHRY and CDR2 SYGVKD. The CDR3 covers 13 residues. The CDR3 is CATKGLAPDTQYF. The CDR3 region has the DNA TGTGCCACTAAGGGCCTAGCTCCAGATACGCAGTATTTT.

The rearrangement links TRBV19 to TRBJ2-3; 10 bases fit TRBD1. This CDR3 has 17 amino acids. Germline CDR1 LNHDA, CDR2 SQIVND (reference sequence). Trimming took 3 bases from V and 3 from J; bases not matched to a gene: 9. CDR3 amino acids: CASSISVWDRGTDTQYF. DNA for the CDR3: TGTGCCAGTAGTATCTCGGTTTGGGACAGGGGTACAGATACGCAGTATTTT.

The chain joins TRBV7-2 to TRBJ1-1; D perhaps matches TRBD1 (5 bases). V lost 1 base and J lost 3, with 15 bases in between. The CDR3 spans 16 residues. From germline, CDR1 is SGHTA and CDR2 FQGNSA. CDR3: CASSLGPGAGDTEAFF. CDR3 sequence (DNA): TGTGCCAGCAGCTTAGGACCCGGGGCGGGGGACACTGAAGCTTTCTTT.

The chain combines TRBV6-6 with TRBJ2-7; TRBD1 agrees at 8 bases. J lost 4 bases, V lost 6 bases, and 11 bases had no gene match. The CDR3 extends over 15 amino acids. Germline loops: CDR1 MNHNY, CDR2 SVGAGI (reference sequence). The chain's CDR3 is CASSQGQGPLYEQYF. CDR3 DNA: TGTGCCAGCAGCCAAGGACAGGGACCCCTTTACGAGCAGTACTTC.

The CDR3 DNA follows: TGTGCCAGCAGCTCCGGGGGGACTAGCGGGAGCCTGTCCGAGGAGACCCAGTACTTC. Protein: CASSSGGTSGSLSEETQYF. The genes are TRBV5-6 and TRBJ2-5; TRBD2 aligns across 14 bases. The CDR3 sequence is 19 residues long. CDR1 is SGHDT, CDR2 YYEEEE, per germline. Trimming cost V 3 bases and J 5 bases; bases outside gene matches: 15. The variable domain in full, with the rest retrieved from reference TRBV5-6 and TRBJ2-5, is DAGVTQSPTHLIKTRGQQVTLRCSPKSGHDTVSWYQQALGQGPQFIFQYYEEEERQRGNFPDRFSGHQFPNYSSELNVNALLLGDSALYLCASSSGGTSGSLSEETQYFGPGTRLLVL.

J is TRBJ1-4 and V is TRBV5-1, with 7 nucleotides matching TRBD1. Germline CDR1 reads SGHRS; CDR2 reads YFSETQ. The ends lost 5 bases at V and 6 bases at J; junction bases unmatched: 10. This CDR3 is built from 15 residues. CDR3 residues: CASRTTGEEDEKLFF. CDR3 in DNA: TGCGCCAGCAGAACAACAGGGGAAGAGGATGAAAAACTGTTTTTT.

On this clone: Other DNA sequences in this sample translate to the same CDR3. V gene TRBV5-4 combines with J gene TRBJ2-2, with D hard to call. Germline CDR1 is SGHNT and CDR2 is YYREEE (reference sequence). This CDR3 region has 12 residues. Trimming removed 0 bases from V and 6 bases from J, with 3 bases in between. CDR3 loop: CASSLGAGELFF. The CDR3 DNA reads TGTGCCAGCAGCTTGGGTGCCGGGGAGCTGTTTTTT.

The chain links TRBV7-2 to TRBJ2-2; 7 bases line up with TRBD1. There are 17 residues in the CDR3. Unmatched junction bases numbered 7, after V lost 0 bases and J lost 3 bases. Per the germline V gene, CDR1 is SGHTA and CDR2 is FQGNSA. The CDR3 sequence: CASSLAPTGSYTGELFF. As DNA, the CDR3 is TGTGCCAGCAGCTTAGCGCCGACAGGGTCGTACACCGGGGAGCTGTTTTTT.

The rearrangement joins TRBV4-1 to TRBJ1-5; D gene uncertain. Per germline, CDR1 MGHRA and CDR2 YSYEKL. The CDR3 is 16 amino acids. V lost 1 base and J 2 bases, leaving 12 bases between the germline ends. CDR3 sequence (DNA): TGCGCCAGCAGCCAAGGGAACTCCCGGGGCAATCAGCCCCAGCATTTT. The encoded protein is CASSQGNSRGNQPQHF.

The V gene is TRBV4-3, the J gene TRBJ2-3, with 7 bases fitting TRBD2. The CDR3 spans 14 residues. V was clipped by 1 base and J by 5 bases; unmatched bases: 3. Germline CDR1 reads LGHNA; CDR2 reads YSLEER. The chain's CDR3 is CASSQGGRGDTQYF. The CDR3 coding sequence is TGCGCCAGCAGCCAAGGCGGGAGAGGAGATACGCAGTATTTT.

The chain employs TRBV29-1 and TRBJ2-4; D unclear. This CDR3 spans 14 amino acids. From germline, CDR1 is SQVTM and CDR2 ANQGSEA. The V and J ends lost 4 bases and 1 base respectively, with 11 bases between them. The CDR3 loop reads CSVVGSEAKNIQYF. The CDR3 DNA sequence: TGCAGCGTTGTAGGATCTGAGGCCAAAAACATTCAGTACTTC. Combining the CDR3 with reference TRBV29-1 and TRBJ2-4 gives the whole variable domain SAVISQKPSRDICQRGTSLTIQCQVDSQVTMMFWYRQQPGQSLTLIATANQGSEATYESGFVIDKFPISRPNLTFSTLTVSNMSPEDSSIYLCSVVGSEAKNIQYFGAGTRLSVL.

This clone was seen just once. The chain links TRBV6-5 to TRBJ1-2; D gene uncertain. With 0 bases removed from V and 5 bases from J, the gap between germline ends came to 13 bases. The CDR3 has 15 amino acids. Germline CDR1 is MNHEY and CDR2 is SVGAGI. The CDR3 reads CASSYSGGSGYGYTF. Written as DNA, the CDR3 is TGTGCCAGCAGTTACTCGGGAGGGTCCGGTTATGGCTACACCTTC.

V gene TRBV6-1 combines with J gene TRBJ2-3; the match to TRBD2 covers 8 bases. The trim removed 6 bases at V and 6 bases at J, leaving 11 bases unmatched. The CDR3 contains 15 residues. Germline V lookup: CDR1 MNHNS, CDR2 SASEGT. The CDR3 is CASRATSGGVDTQYF. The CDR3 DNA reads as TGTGCCAGCAGGGCAACTAGCGGAGGGGTCGATACGCAGTATTTT.

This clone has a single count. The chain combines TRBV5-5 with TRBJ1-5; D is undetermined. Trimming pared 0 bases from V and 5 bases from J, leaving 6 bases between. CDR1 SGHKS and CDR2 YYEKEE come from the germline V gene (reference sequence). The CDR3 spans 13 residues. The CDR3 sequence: CASSLDSDQPQHF. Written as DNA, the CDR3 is TGTGCCAGCAGCTTGGACAGTGATCAGCCCCAGCATTTT. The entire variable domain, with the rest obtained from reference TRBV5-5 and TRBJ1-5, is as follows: DAGVTQSPTHLIKTRGQQVTLRCSPISGHKSVSWYQQVLGQGPQFIFQYYEKEERGRGNFPDRFSARQFPNYSSELNVNALLLGDSALYLCASSLDSDQPQHFGDGTRLSIL.

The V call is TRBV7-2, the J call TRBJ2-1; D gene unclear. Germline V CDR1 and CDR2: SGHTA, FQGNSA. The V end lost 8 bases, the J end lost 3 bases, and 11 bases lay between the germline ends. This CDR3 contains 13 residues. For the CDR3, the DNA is TGTGCCAGCCGACTGGGCCTCTACAATGAGCAGTTCTTC. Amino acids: CASRLGLYNEQFF.

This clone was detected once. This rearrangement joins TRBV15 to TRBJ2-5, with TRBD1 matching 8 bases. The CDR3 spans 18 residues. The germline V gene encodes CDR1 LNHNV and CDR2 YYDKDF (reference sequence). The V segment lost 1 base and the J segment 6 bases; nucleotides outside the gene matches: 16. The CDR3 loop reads CATSRGGLGTGRVKTQYF. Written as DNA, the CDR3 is TGTGCCACCAGCAGAGGGGGGTTAGGGACAGGTAGGGTGAAGACCCAGTACTTC.

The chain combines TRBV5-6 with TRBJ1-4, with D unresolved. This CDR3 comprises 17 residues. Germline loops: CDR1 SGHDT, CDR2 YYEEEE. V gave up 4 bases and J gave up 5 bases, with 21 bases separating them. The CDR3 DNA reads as TGTGCCAGCAGCGATGGTGGTCTCCCGCGGCAAAATGAAAAACTGTTTTTT. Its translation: CASSDGGLPRQNEKLFF.

The CDR3, as DNA: TGTGCCAGCAGCCAAGGAGGGAGCACAGATACGCAGTATTTT. Translation: CASSQGGSTDTQYF. The gene calls are TRBV7-9 and TRBJ2-3; tentatively, D is TRBD2 (6 bases). The V gene lost 5 bases and the J gene lost 0 bases, with 9 bases spanning the gap. Germline-derived CDR1 and CDR2 are SEHNR and FQNEAQ (reference sequence). The CDR3 runs to 14 residues.

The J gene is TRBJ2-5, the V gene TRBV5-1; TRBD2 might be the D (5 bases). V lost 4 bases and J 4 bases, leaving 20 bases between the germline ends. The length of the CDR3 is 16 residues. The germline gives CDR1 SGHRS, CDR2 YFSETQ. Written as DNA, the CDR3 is TGCGCCAGCAGCCCAGATCTGGGGAGAGTTGGAGAGACCCAGTACTTC. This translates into CASSPDLGRVGETQYF.

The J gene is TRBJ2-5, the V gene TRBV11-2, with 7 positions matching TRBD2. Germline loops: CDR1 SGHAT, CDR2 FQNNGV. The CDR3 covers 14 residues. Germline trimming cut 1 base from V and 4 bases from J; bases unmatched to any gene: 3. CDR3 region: CASSLVASGETQYF. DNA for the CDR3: TGTGCCAGCAGCTTAGTAGCTAGCGGAGAGACCCAGTACTTC. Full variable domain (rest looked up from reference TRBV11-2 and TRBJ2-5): EAGVAQSPRYKIIEKRQSVAFWCNPISGHATLYWYQQILGQGPKLLIQFQNNGVVDDSQLPKDRFSAERLKGVDSTLKIQPAKLEDSAVYLCASSLVASGETQYFGPGTRLLVL.

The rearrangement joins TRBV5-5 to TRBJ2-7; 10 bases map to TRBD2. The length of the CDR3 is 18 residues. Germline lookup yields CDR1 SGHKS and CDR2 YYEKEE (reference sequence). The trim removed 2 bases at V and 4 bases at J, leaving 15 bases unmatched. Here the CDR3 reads CASSFRPSGSLSPYEQYF. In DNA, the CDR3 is TGTGCCAGCAGCTTTCGGCCTAGCGGGAGCCTATCCCCTTACGAGCAGTACTTC.

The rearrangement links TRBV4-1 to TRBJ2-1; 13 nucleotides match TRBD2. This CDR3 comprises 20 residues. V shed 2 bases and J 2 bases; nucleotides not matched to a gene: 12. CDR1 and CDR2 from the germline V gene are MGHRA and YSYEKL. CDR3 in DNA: TGCGCCAGCAGCCAAAAAACGACTAGCGGGAGGACCCTAACCTACAATGAGCAGTTCTTC. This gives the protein CASSQKTTSGRTLTYNEQFF.

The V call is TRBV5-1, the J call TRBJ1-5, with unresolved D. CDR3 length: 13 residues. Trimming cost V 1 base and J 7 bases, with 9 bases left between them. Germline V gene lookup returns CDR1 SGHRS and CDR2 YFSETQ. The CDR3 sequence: CASSLLFGQPQHF. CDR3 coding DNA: TGCGCCAGCAGCTTGTTATTCGGGCAGCCCCAGCATTTT.

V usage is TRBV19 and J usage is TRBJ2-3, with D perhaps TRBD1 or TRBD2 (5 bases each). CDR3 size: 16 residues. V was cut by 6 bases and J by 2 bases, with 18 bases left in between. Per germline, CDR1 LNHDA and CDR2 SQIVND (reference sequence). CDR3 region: CASRSRPNGATDTQYF. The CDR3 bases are TGTGCCAGTAGATCTCGACCAAACGGGGCCACAGATACGCAGTATTTT.

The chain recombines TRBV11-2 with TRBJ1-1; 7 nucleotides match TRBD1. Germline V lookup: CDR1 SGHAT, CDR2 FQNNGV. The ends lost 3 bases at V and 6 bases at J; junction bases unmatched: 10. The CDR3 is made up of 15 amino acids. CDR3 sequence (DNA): TGTGCCAGCAGCTTTGAGGGGGCGCGGACGGCTGAAGCTTTCTTT. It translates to CASSFEGARTAEAFF.

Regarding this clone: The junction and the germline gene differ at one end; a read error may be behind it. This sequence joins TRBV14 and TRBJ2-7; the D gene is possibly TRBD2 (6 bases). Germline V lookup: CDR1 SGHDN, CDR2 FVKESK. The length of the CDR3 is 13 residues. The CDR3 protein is CASSQDRTGESSF. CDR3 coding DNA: TGTGCCAGCAGCCAAGATCGGACGGGGGAGAGTAGTTTC.

In nucleotides, the CDR3 is TGTGCCAGCAGTCCCAACGGGAGGCAGCCCCAGCATTTT. Protein product: CASSPNGRQPQHF. The rearrangement uses TRBV28 and TRBJ1-5; D not certain. The CDR3 runs to 13 residues. The V gene's germline CDR1 is MDHEN and CDR2 SYDVKM. The V end was cut by 5 bases, the J end by 7 bases, with 12 bases between.

The CDR3 here is CASSRAGSTIYF. CDR3 DNA: TGTGCCAGCAGTCGGGCAGGGTCCACCATATATTTT. The chain is built from TRBV28 and TRBJ1-3, with D possibly being TRBD1 (5 bases). With 5 bases removed from V and 9 bases from J, the gap between germline ends came to 11 bases. Per germline, CDR1 MDHEN and CDR2 SYDVKM. The CDR3 is 12 residues long.

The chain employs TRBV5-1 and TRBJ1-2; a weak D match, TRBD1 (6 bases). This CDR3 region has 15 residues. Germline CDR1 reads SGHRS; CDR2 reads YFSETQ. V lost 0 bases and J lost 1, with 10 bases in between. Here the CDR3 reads CASSLGGGLNYGYTF. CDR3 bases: TGCGCCAGCAGCTTGGGCGGGGGCCTTAACTATGGCTACACCTTC.

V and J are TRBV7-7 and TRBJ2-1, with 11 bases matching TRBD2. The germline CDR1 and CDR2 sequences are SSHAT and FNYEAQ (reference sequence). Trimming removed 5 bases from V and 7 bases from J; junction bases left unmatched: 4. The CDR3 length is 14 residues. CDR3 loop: CASSRGLAGNEQFF. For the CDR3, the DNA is TGTGCCAGCAGCCGCGGACTAGCGGGTAATGAGCAGTTCTTC.